These 25 T cell receptor beta chains were sequenced from one sample in a study of shared clonotypes between healthy human individuals. Method: immunoSEQ multiplex PCR; TCRdb's copy keeps in-frame clones and lacks some. The table lists hundreds of thousands of clones, around 67% of them singletons. The specimen sequenced was memory CD4+ T cells sorted from blood. Specified subset: CD45RA-negative fraction. The receptors stem from a woman under 40 in good health.

The chain links TRBV28 to TRBJ1-4; D possibly corresponds to TRBD1 (5 bases). Trimming took off 3 bases at V and 7 bases at J, with 6 bases between the two ends. The CDR3 is 12 residues long. CDR1 and CDR2 (germline): MDHEN, SYDVKM. The CDR3 DNA reads TGTGCCAGCAGTTTCAGGGTTGAAAAACTGTTTTTT. Protein: CASSFRVEKLFF.

This chain joins TRBV2 and TRBJ1-6; 7 positions match TRBD1. Unmatched junction bases numbered 4, after V lost 4 bases and J lost 7 bases. Germline loops: CDR1 SNHLY, CDR2 FYNNEI. This CDR3 is built from 14 residues. CDR3 sequence reads: CASSATGENSPLHF. The CDR3, as DNA: TGTGCCAGCAGTGCCACAGGGGAGAATTCACCCCTCCACTTT.

This chain joins TRBV19 and TRBJ1-5, with TRBD1 matching 8 bases. The V segment lost 6 bases and the J segment 1 base; nucleotides outside the gene matches: 11. Germline V gene sequence: CDR1 LNHDA, CDR2 SQIVND (reference sequence). The CDR3 runs to 17 residues. The CDR3 nucleotides read TGTGCCAGTAGCGACTCGGACAGGGCGCGAAGCAATCAGCCCCAGCATTTT. Protein sequence: CASSDSDRARSNQPQHF.

This clone was found a few times. This sequence joins TRBV7-9 and TRBJ2-3; D gene unclear. CDR3 size: 14 residues. The V end lost 1 base, the J end lost 8 bases, and 13 bases lay between the germline ends. Germline values: CDR1 SEHNR, CDR2 FQNEAQ (reference sequence). In DNA form, the CDR3 reads TGTGCCAGCAGCTTAGAGGGATACCAAGGTACGCAGTATTTT. This encodes CASSLEGYQGTQYF.

This clone was detected only once. The V and J genes are TRBV5-1 and TRBJ2-3; 10 bases line up with TRBD2. The CDR3 totals 15 residues. CDR1 and CDR2 (germline): SGHRS, YFSETQ. Trimming at V came to 4 bases and at J to 1 base, leaving 3 bases not matched to a gene. The CDR3 sequence is CASSRGTSGTDTQYF. CDR3 nucleotides: TGCGCCAGCAGCCGAGGGACTAGCGGCACAGATACGCAGTATTTT.

This chain links TRBV6-6 with TRBJ2-7; D perhaps matches TRBD1 (5 bases). This CDR3 comprises 13 residues. V shed 9 bases and J shed 1 base, with 13 bases lying between them. CDR1 and CDR2 (germline): MNHNY, SVGAGI (reference sequence). In DNA form, the CDR3 reads TGTGCCAGTTCGACTCAGGGTTCCTACGAGCAGTACTTC. Translation gives CASSTQGSYEQYF.

This clone was counted a single time. The rearrangement uses TRBV5-1 and TRBJ1-2; D is unresolved. Trimming pared 1 base from V and 4 bases from J, leaving 17 bases between. This CDR3 contains 16 residues. CDR1 SGHRS and CDR2 YFSETQ come from the germline V gene. The CDR3: CASSLSPGSGSYGYTF. Written as DNA, the CDR3 is TGCGCCAGCAGCTTGAGTCCGGGGTCCGGGTCCTATGGCTACACCTTC.

The chain links TRBV14 to TRBJ1-4; no firm D call. The CDR3 runs to 13 residues. Germline V gene data show CDR1 as SGHDN and CDR2 as FVKESK. V shed 4 bases and J shed 5 bases, with 8 bases lying between them. CDR3 coding DNA: TGTGCCAGCAGCCGCCCGGAAAATGAAAAACTGTTTTTT. It yields the protein CASSRPENEKLFF.

About this clone itself: The sample has other DNA sequences that encode this CDR3 too. This chain links TRBV19 with TRBJ2-1; D gene ambiguous. The V gene lost 4 bases and the J gene lost 7 bases, with 5 bases spanning the gap. Germline V gene data show CDR1 as LNHDA and CDR2 as SQIVND (reference sequence). The CDR3 is 11 residues long. The chain's CDR3 is CASSSRNEQFF. For the CDR3, the DNA is TGTGCCAGTAGTAGTCGGAATGAGCAGTTCTTC.

This clone was seen a single time. The chain links TRBV5-4 to TRBJ2-1; D is perhaps TRBD1 (6 bases). V was cut by 4 bases and J by 6 bases, with 11 bases left in between. The CDR3 is 13 residues long. Germline assignment: CDR1 SGHNT and CDR2 YYREEE (reference sequence). CDR3 region: CASSPGQTNEQFF. The DNA of the CDR3 is TGTGCCAGCAGCCCCGGACAGACCAATGAGCAGTTCTTC.

Only one count was recorded for this clone. The gene calls are TRBV4-2 and TRBJ1-2; 9 nucleotides match TRBD1. Germline V gene lookup returns CDR1 LGHNA and CDR2 YNFKEQ. The CDR3 covers 15 residues. With V trimmed by 5 bases and J by 7 bases, 11 bases remained unmatched. DNA of the CDR3: TGTGCCAGCAGCGGAAAAGCCGGGACAGGGATTGGCTACACCTTC. It specifies CASSGKAGTGIGYTF.

V and J are TRBV28 and TRBJ2-2; 7 nucleotides align to TRBD1. Germline-derived CDR1 and CDR2 are MDHEN and SYDVKM. The CDR3 is 13 residues long. Unmatched junction bases numbered 5, after V lost 8 bases and J lost 5 bases. The CDR3, as DNA: TGTGCCAGCCAGATACAGGGGACCGGGGAGCTGTTTTTT. Its protein product is CASQIQGTGELFF.

This clone was seen a handful of times. This chain joins TRBV5-1 and TRBJ2-1; TRBD2 matches at 14 bases. With V trimmed by 4 bases and J by 7 bases, 10 bases remained unmatched. Per the germline V gene, CDR1 is SGHRS and CDR2 is YFSETQ. CDR3 length: 17 residues. CDR3 coding DNA: TGCGCCAGCAGCAAGGGACTAGCGGGAGATTTCGGGAATGAGCAGTTCTTC. It translates to CASSKGLAGDFGNEQFF.

The chain links TRBV5-1 to TRBJ2-1; tentative D call: TRBD1 (6 bases). Per the germline V gene, CDR1 is SGHRS and CDR2 is YFSETQ. This CDR3 region has 16 residues. V was cut by 3 bases and J by 0 bases, with 13 bases left in between. CDR3 residues: CASSYGTDSSYNEQFF. CDR3 nucleotides: TGCGCCAGCAGCTACGGAACGGACAGCTCCTACAATGAGCAGTTCTTC.

The chain employs TRBV28 and TRBJ2-2; a weak D match, TRBD2 (6 bases). The V gene's germline CDR1 is MDHEN and CDR2 SYDVKM. V dropped 6 bases and J dropped 5 bases, with 19 bases sitting between them. The CDR3 covers 16 residues. The CDR3 bases are TGTGCCAGCAGGCCAAAGGATGTGCGGGGAACCGGGGAGCTGTTTTTT. Encoded protein: CASRPKDVRGTGELFF.

For the CDR3, the DNA is TGTGCCCAACCGGGGGCGGGAGCCTACGAGCAGTACTTC. Protein: CAQPGAGAYEQYF. The rearrangement uses TRBV27 and TRBJ2-5, with a possible D match to TRBD2 (7 bases). The J call may not be correct, given that the DNA end is closer to TRBJ2-7. This CDR3 comprises 13 residues. Germline CDR1 MNHEY, CDR2 SMNVEV (reference sequence).

J is TRBJ2-1 and V is TRBV28; TRBD2 matches 14 bases. The CDR3 contains 14 residues. Germline CDR1 MDHEN, CDR2 SYDVKM. The V gene end was trimmed by 6 bases and the J gene end by 8 bases; junction bases not matched to a gene: 3. CDR3 coding DNA: TGTGCCAGCAGAGGGACTAGCGGGGGATATGAGCAGTTCTTC. Translation gives CASRGTSGGYEQFF. The full variable domain, completed using reference TRBV28 and TRBJ2-1, is DVKVTQSSRYLVKRTGEKVFLECVQDMDHENMFWYRQDPGLGLRLIYFSYDVKMKEKGDIPEGYSVSREKKERFSLILESASTNQTSMYLCASRGTSGGYEQFFGPGTRLTVL.

The chain recombines TRBV28 with TRBJ2-5; D gene unclear. Trimming took off 2 bases at V and 4 bases at J, with 5 bases between the two ends. Germline lookup yields CDR1 MDHEN and CDR2 SYDVKM. The CDR3 runs to 12 residues. The DNA for the CDR3 is TGTGCCAGCAGTTTAATCCGAGAGACCCAGTACTTC. Its translation: CASSLIRETQYF.

This rearrangement joins TRBV20-1 to TRBJ2-4; D is perhaps TRBD2 (6 bases). CDR1 is DFQATT, CDR2 SNEGSKA, per germline (reference sequence). V was clipped by 6 bases and J by 15 bases, with 9 bases between them. This CDR3 has 8 residues. CDR3 region: CSAHGGYF. CDR3 sequence (DNA): TGCAGTGCCCACGGGGGGTACTTC.

V is TRBV21-1 and J is TRBJ2-1; TRBD2 is the table's D call, not checked against the DNA. TRBV21-1 is termed a pseudogene. The CDR3 totals 13 residues. DNA of the CDR3: TGTGCCAGCAGCTTGCCGGGGGGTGCTGAGCAGTTCTTC. Residues: CASSLPGGAEQFF.

The table lists this clone with a count of one. The chain recombines TRBV5-1 with TRBJ1-1; possible D gene TRBD1, 6 bases. Trimming pared 4 bases from V and 6 bases from J, leaving 16 bases between. CDR1 and CDR2 from the germline V gene are SGHRS and YFSETQ. The CDR3 contains 14 residues. CDR3 loop: CASSPGQPTAEAFF. DNA of the CDR3: TGCGCCAGCAGCCCTGGACAGCCGACGGCTGAAGCTTTCTTT.

This clone was recorded once. V and J are TRBV13 and TRBJ1-1; D is ambiguous. Germline CDR1 reads PRHDT; CDR2 reads FYEKMQ (reference sequence). CDR3 size: 17 residues. V was shortened by 5 bases and J by 1 base, with 20 bases between the two germline ends. The DNA of the CDR3 is TGTGCCAGCAGCCAACGGGGTGTGGGCAGAGCGAACACTGAAGCTTTCTTT. Translating it yields CASSQRGVGRANTEAFF. The entire variable domain, with the rest obtained from reference TRBV13 and TRBJ1-1, is as follows: AAGVIQSPRHLIKEKRETATLKCYPIPRHDTVYWYQQGPGQDPQFLISFYEKMQSDKGSIPDRFSAQQFSDYHSELNMSSLELGDSALYFCASSQRGVGRANTEAFFGQGTRLTVV.

The chain links TRBV11-2 to TRBJ2-7, with unresolved D. V lost 3 bases and J lost 3, with 15 bases in between. Germline CDR1 and CDR2: SGHAT and FQNNGV. CDR3 length equals 15 residues. CDR3 bases: TGTGCCAGCAGCTTGAGTTCTGGGGTCGGCTACGAGCAGTACTTC. Translation gives CASSLSSGVGYEQYF. Drawing the rest from reference TRBV11-2 and TRBJ2-7, the complete variable domain is EAGVAQSPRYKIIEKRQSVAFWCNPISGHATLYWYQQILGQGPKLLIQFQNNGVVDDSQLPKDRFSAERLKGVDSTLKIQPAKLEDSAVYLCASSLSSGVGYEQYFGPGTRLTVT.

The chain employs TRBV19 and TRBJ2-1; no reliable D call. Trimming shortened V by 4 bases and J by 2 bases, and 18 bases separated the two germline ends. Germline V gene data show CDR1 as LNHDA and CDR2 as SQIVND (reference sequence). The CDR3 consists of 17 residues. The CDR3 sequence is CASSTPVLRHTYNEQFF. The CDR3 DNA reads as TGTGCCAGTAGTACCCCGGTCCTGCGGCACACCTACAATGAGCAGTTCTTC.

The chain combines TRBV6-1 with TRBJ2-7; the match to TRBD1 covers 9 bases. The junction had 5 bases not matched to a gene; V was cut back by 4 bases and J by 4 bases. The CDR3 extends over 14 amino acids. Germline CDR1 MNHNS, CDR2 SASEGT. The CDR3 DNA follows: TGTGCCAGCAGTGGAGACAGGGGGGCATACGAGCAGTACTTC. Protein sequence: CASSGDRGAYEQYF.